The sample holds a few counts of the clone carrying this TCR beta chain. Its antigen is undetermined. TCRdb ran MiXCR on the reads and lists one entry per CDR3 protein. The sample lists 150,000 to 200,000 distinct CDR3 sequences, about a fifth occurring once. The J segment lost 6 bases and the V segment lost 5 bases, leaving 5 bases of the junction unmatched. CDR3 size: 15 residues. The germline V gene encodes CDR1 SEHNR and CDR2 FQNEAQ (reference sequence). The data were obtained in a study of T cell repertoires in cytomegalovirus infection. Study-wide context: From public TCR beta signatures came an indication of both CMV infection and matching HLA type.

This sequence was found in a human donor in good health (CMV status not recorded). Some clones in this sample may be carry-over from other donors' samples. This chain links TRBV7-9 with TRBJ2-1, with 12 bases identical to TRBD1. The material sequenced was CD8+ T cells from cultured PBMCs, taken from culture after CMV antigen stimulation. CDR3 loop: CASSVGQGAVNEQFF. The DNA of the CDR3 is TGTGCCAGCAGCGTGGGACAGGGGGCGGTCAATGAGCAGTTCTTC.